One sample yielded the 21 T cell receptor beta chains listed below, sequenced in a study of T cell repertoires in cytomegalovirus infection. TCRdb itself ran the reads through MiXCR, one entry per CDR3 protein. The sample lists around 300,000 distinct CDR3 sequences, roughly 25% occurring once. These receptors have no identified antigens. Sequenced material: cultured PBMCs, taken from culture after CMV antigen stimulation. These receptors all come from a human donor in good health (CMV status not recorded). Some clones in this sample may be carry-over from other donors' samples.

The CDR3 DNA is TGTGCCAGCAGTGATTTCCTTCCAGTAGGAGCTTTCTTT. Residues: CASSDFLPVGAFF. The chain uses TRBV6-1 and TRBJ1-1; D is unresolved. V was trimmed by 3 bases and J by 10 bases, leaving 15 bases between them. Germline loops: CDR1 MNHNS, CDR2 SASEGT. This CDR3 spans 13 amino acids.

This clonotype came up a few times. The chain uses TRBV27 and TRBJ2-7; TRBD1 is a possible D gene (5 bases). The CDR3 contains 13 residues. The germline V gene encodes CDR1 MNHEY and CDR2 SMNVEV (reference sequence). Trimming took off 5 bases at V and 2 bases at J, with 10 bases between the two ends. The CDR3 DNA follows: TGTGCCAGCAGTAACACAGGTACCTACGAGCAGTACTTC. Residues: CASSNTGTYEQYF.

This clonotype came up a few times. The chain joins TRBV2 to TRBJ1-3, with 10 nucleotides matching TRBD1. Per the germline V gene, CDR1 is SNHLY and CDR2 is FYNNEI. V lost 11 bases and J lost 1; bases outside the gene matches: 14. CDR3 length: 17 residues. The CDR3 sequence is CAVRGQGRGSSGNTIYF. CDR3 sequence (DNA): TGTGCCGTGAGGGGACAGGGGCGCGGGAGTTCTGGAAACACCATATATTTT.

This clonotype was recorded a few times. The chain recombines TRBV6-5 with TRBJ2-5; no clear D. Germline CDR1 is MNHEY and CDR2 is SVGAGI. The CDR3 has 15 amino acids. Trimming shortened V by 0 bases and J by 5 bases, and 13 bases separated the two germline ends. CDR3 region: CASSYSRQLRETQYF. The CDR3 DNA reads TGTGCCAGCAGTTACTCGCGCCAGCTGAGGGAGACCCAGTACTTC.

In its sample, this clonotype was seen many times. CDR3 bases: TGTGCCAGCAGCTCTCGAAGACTAGCGGGAGCTGATACGCAGTATTTT. It is translated as CASSSRRLAGADTQYF. The chain joins TRBV3-1 to TRBJ2-3; TRBD2 matches 12 bases. The CDR3 loop spans 16 amino acids. With 5 bases clipped from V and 6 bases from J, the junction kept 9 bases outside the gene matches. Per germline, CDR1 LGHDT and CDR2 YNNKEL (reference sequence).

This sequence joins TRBV20-1 and TRBJ2-1, with D hard to call. The CDR3 spans 15 residues. Germline V gene lookup returns CDR1 DFQATT and CDR2 SNEGSKA (reference sequence). Trimming pared 6 bases from V and 2 bases from J, leaving 17 bases between. CDR3 in amino acids: CSAHVVTPAYNEQFF. The CDR3 DNA reads as TGCAGTGCCCATGTGGTCACCCCCGCCTACAATGAGCAGTTCTTC.

The CDR3 spells CASSFSSDYEQYF. CDR3 sequence (DNA): TGTGCCAGCAGTTTCTCTAGCGACTACGAGCAGTACTTC. The gene calls are TRBV12-3 or TRBV12-4 and TRBJ2-7; tentative D call: TRBD2 (6 bases). V lost 3 bases, J lost 3 bases, and 9 bases lay in between. The CDR3 consists of 13 residues.

This clonotype was seen only a few times. This chain connects TRBV28 to TRBJ2-1; D may correspond to TRBD1 or TRBD2 (6 bases each). The V gene's germline CDR1 is MDHEN and CDR2 SYDVKM. The CDR3 sequence is 16 residues long. Trimming removed 1 base at V and 2 bases at J, with 12 bases between. CDR3: CASSLYREAPYNEQFF. Written as DNA, the CDR3 is TGTGCCAGCAGTTTATACAGGGAGGCGCCCTACAATGAGCAGTTCTTC.

The chain joins TRBV19 to TRBJ2-6; TRBD1 matches at 11 bases. Germline V gene data show CDR1 as LNHDA and CDR2 as SQIVND (reference sequence). This CDR3 comprises 18 residues. The trim removed 3 bases at V and 0 bases at J, leaving 4 bases unmatched. CDR3 residues: CASSIGTGGFSGANVLTF. The CDR3 coding sequence is TGTGCCAGTAGTATTGGGACAGGGGGTTTCTCTGGGGCCAACGTCCTGACTTTC.

In its sample, this clonotype was seen a few times. The J gene is TRBJ1-3, the V gene TRBV7-8, with a possible D match to TRBD1 (5 bases). Germline loops: CDR1 SGHVS, CDR2 FQNEAQ. This CDR3 contains 18 residues. Trimming pared 1 base from V and 0 bases from J, leaving 16 bases between. The CDR3 coding sequence is TGTGCCAGCAGCTTAGATGCCCTCTTGACAGCCTCTGGAAACACCATATATTTT. Protein: CASSLDALLTASGNTIYF.

The V and J genes are TRBV6-5 and TRBJ1-1, with D tentatively TRBD1 (6 bases). Trimming removed 6 bases at V and 2 bases at J, with 10 bases between. The CDR3 runs to 13 residues. Germline V lookup: CDR1 MNHEY, CDR2 SVGAGI. The CDR3 region has the DNA TGTGCCAGCAGAAAGGGGGGAAACACTGAAGCTTTCTTT. Translation gives CASRKGGNTEAFF.

This clonotype was counted ten times or more. CDR3 protein: CASSATSGIREQFF. The CDR3 bases are TGTGCCAGCAGCGCCACTAGCGGGATTCGGGAGCAGTTCTTC. V usage is TRBV7-2 and J usage is TRBJ2-1; 10 bases map to TRBD2. CDR1 is SGHTA and CDR2 is FQGNSA in the germline V gene. V gave up 5 bases and J gave up 10 bases; unmatched junction bases: 8. The CDR3 has 14 amino acids.

The sample holds many counts of this clonotype. The genes are TRBV7-2 and TRBJ2-3; perhaps TRBD2 as D (5 bases). V was trimmed by 2 bases and J by 1 base, leaving 7 bases between them. The CDR3 is 14 residues long. Germline V gene data show CDR1 as SGHTA and CDR2 as FQGNSA. CDR3: CASSLQAGTDTQYF. The CDR3 DNA reads TGTGCCAGCAGCTTACAAGCGGGCACAGATACGCAGTATTTT.

The chain is built from TRBV7-6 and TRBJ2-3; D call uncertain. The CDR3 covers 13 residues. Between the trimmed V and J ends, which lost 5 bases and 6 bases, there was a span of 12 bases. Germline-derived CDR1 and CDR2 are SGHVS and FNYEAQ. This CDR3 reads CASSPRRWDTQYF. The CDR3 nucleotides are TGTGCCAGCAGCCCGAGACGGTGGGATACGCAGTATTTT.

This clonotype was detected only a few times. The V gene is TRBV5-4, the J gene TRBJ2-5, with 9 bases aligning to TRBD2. The CDR3 spans 16 residues. Germline V gene data show CDR1 as SGHNT and CDR2 as YYREEE (reference sequence). After removal of 4 bases from V and 4 bases from J, the junction contained 11 bases not matched to a gene. In nucleotides, the CDR3 is TGTGCCAGCAGCGATGGGGTAGCGGGAGTGGGAGAGACCCAGTACTTC. Translated: CASSDGVAGVGETQYF.

This clonotype has at least ten counts. The chain uses TRBV12-3 or TRBV12-4 and TRBJ2-3; perhaps TRBD2 as D (6 bases). V lost 6 bases to trimming and J lost 0 bases, with 10 bases between them. The CDR3 runs to 14 residues. CDR3 DNA: TGTGCCAGCAGCTTCGGGACTAGCACAGATACGCAGTATTTT. Translation: CASSFGTSTDTQYF.

This clonotype has a count of ten or more. V gene TRBV7-9 combines with J gene TRBJ2-3, with D tentatively TRBD2 (6 bases). This CDR3 contains 17 residues. Germline loops: CDR1 SEHNR, CDR2 FQNEAQ (reference sequence). V lost 6 bases, J lost 0 bases, and 19 bases lay in between. CDR3 sequence (DNA): TGTGCCAGCAGGCCCCCGTTGGTAGCGGCTAGCACAGATACGCAGTATTTT. Amino acids: CASRPPLVAASTDTQYF.

The chain employs TRBV20-1 and TRBJ2-7; D is possibly TRBD1 (6 bases). The germline V gene encodes CDR1 DFQATT and CDR2 SNEGSKA (reference sequence). The CDR3 contains 15 residues. The V gene lost 0 bases and the J gene lost 4 bases, with 16 bases spanning the gap. This CDR3 is CSARDFRHRVYEQYF. CDR3 nucleotides: TGCAGTGCTAGAGATTTTCGGCACAGGGTTTACGAGCAGTACTTC.

The count of this clonotype is one. The chain uses TRBV6-2 or TRBV6-3 and TRBJ1-5; D is undetermined. Germline V lookup: CDR1 MNHEY, CDR2 SVGEGT. CDR3 length: 15 residues. V was clipped by 0 bases and J by 7 bases, with 13 bases between them. Here the CDR3 reads CASSYSKLSGQPQHF. CDR3 bases: TGTGCCAGCAGTTACTCTAAGCTAAGCGGGCAGCCCCAGCATTTT.

In this sample, this clonotype turned up many times. V gene TRBV7-9 combines with J gene TRBJ1-5; tentative D call: TRBD1 (6 bases). V was pared by 1 base and J by 2 bases, with 12 bases between. The CDR3 is made up of 16 amino acids. Germline CDR1 is SEHNR and CDR2 is FQNEAQ (reference sequence). The CDR3 DNA reads TGTGCCAGCAGCTTAGACAGGGTCGGCGGCAATCAGCCCCAGCATTTT. This sequence encodes CASSLDRVGGNQPQHF.

This clonotype has just a few counts. The rearrangement joins TRBV4-1 to TRBJ2-2; unclear D gene. V was trimmed by 4 bases and J by 4 bases, leaving 10 bases between them. CDR3 size: 14 residues. CDR1 and CDR2 from the germline V gene are MGHRA and YSYEKL. CDR3 DNA sequence: TGCGCCAGCAGCCTCGGACCCATCACCGGGGAGCTGTTTTTT. Translated, it gives CASSLGPITGELFF.